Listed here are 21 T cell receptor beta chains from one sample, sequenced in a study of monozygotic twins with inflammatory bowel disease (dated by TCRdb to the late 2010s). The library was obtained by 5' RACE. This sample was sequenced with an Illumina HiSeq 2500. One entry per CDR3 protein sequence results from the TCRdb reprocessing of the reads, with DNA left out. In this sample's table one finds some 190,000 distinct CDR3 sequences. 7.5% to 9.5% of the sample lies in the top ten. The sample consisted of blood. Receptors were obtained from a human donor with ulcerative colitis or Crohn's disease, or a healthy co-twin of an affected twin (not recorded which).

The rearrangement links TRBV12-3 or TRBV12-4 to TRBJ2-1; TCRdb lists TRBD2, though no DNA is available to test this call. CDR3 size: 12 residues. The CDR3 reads CASSPLVGEQFF.

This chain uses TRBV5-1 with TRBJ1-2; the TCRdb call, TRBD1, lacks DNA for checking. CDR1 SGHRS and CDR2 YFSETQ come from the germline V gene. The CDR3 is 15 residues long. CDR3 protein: CASSETGGAGYGYTF.

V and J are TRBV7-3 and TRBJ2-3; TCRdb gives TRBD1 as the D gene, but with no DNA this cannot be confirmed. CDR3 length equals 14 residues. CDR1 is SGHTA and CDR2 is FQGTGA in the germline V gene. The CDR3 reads CVSSPTGDTDTQYF.

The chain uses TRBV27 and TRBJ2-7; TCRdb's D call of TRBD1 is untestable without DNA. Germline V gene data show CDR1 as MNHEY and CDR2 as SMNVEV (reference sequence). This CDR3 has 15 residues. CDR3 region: CASSIQGQGGYEQYF.

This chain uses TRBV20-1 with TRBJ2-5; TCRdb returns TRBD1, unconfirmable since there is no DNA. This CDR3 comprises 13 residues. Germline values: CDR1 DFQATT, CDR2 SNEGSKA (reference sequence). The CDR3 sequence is CSAEGQYQETQYF.

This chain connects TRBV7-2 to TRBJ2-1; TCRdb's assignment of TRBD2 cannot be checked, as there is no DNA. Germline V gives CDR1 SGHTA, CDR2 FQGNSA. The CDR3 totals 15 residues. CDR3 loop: CASSFGLALYNEQFF.

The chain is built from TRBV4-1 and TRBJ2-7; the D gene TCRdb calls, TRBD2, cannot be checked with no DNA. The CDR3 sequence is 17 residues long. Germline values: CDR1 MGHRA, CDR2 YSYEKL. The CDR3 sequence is CASSQGLAGASSYEQYF.

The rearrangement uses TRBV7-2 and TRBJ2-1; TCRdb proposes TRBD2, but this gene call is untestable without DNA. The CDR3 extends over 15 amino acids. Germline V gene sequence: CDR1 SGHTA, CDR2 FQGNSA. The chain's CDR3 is CASSFGTSGLYEQFF.

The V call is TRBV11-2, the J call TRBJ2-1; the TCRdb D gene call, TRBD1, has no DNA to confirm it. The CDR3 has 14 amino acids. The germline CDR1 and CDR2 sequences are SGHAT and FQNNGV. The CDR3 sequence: CASSNLRGHNEQFF.

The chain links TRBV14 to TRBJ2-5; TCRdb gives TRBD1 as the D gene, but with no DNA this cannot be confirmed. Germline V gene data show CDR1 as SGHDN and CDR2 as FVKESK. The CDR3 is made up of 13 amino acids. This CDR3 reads CASSQDPRETQYF.

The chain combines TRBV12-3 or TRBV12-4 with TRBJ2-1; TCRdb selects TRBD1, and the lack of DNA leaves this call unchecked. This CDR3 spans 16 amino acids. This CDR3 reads CASSRTGGGSYNEQFF.

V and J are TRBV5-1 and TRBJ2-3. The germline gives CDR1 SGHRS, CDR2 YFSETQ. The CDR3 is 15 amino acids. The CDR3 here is CASSFRIPATDTQYF. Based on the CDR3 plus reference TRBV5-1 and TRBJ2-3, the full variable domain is KAGVTQTPRYLIKTRGQQVTLSCSPISGHRSVSWYQQTPGQGLQFLFEYFSETQRNKGNFPGRFSGRQFSNSRSEMNVSTLELGDSALYLCASSFRIPATDTQYFGPGTRLTVL.

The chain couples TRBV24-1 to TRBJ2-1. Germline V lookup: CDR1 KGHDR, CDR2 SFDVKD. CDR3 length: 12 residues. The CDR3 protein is CATSDLGHEQFF.

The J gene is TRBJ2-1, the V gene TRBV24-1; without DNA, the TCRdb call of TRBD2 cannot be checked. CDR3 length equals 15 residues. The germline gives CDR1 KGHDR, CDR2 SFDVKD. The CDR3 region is CATSDPRTRLNEQFF.

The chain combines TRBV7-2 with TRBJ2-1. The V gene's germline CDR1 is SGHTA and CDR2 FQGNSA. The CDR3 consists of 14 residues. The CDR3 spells CASSLASSHNEQFF.

CDR3 in amino acids: CAISPGGAGGYTF. The rearrangement joins TRBV10-3 to TRBJ1-2; the D gene TCRdb calls, TRBD1, cannot be checked with no DNA. Germline V lookup: CDR1 ENHRY, CDR2 SYGVKD. There are 13 residues in the CDR3.

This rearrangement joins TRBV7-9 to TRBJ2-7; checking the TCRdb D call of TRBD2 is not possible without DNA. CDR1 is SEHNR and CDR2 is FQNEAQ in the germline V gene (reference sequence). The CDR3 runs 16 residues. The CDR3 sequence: CASSLDLGLQSYEQYF.

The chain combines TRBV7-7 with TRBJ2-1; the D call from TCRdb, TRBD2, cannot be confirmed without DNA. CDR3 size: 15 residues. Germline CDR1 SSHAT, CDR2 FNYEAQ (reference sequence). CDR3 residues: CASSQTSGGADEQFF. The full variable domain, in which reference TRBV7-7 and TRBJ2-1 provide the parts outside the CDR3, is GAGVSQSPRYKVTKRGQDVTLRCDPISSHATLYWYQQALGQGPEFLTYFNYEAQPDKSGLPSDRFSAERPEGSISTLTIQRTEQRDSAMYRCASSQTSGGADEQFFGPGTRLTVL.

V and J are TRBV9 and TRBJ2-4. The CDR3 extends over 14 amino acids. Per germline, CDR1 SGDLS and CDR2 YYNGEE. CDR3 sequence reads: CASSVGLAKNIQYF.

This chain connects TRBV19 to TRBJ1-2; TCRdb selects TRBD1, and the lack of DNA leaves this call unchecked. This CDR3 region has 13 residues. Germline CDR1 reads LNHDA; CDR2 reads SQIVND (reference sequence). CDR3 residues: CASTGSPRGGYTF.

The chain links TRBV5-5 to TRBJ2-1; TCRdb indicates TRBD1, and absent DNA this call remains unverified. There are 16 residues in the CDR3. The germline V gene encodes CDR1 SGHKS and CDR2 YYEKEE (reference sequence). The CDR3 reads CASSLAPGGAYNEQFF.